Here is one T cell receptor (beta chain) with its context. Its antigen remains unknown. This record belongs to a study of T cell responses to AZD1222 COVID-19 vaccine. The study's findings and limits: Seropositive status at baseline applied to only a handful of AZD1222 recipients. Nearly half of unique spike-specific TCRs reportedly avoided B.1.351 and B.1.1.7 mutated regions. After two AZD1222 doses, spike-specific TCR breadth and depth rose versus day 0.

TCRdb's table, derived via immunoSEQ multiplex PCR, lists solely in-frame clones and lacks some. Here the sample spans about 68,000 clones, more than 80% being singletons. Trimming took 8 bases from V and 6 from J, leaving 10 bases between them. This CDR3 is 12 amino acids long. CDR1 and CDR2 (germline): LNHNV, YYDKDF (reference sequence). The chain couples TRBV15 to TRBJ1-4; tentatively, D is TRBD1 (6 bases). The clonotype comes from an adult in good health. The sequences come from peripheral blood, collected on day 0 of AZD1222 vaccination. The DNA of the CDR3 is TGTGCCACCCGACAGGTTGATGAAAAACTGTTTTTT. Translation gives CATRQVDEKLFF.